These 29 T cell receptor beta chains share one sample of origin, sequenced in a study of blood T cell repertoires in COVID-19. Only in-frame clones appear in the TCRdb table, and some are missing; sequencing was by immunoSEQ multiplex PCR. This table has about 160,000 clones, roughly 83% appearing once. What was sequenced was PBMCs or T cells enriched from blood (not recorded which). Receptor source: a woman aged 45 to 65 who had recovered from COVID-19.

V gene TRBV9 combines with J gene TRBJ2-1; D is perhaps TRBD2 (5 bases). V was pared by 6 bases and J by 5 bases, with 15 bases between. Germline CDR1 reads SGDLS; CDR2 reads YYNGEE. The CDR3 is 14 amino acids. CDR3 in DNA: TGTGCCAGCACTCCTGGGCGGGTCGACAATGAGCAGTTCTTC. Translating gives CASTPGRVDNEQFF.

The chain combines TRBV4-3 with TRBJ2-5; the match to TRBD1 covers 7 bases. This CDR3 comprises 16 residues. Losses at the gene ends were 0 bases for V and 1 base for J; bases not matched to a gene: 5. Per germline, CDR1 LGHNA and CDR2 YSLEER. CDR3 amino acids: CASSQDQRGPQETQYF. In DNA form, the CDR3 reads TGCGCCAGCAGCCAAGACCAAAGGGGGCCCCAAGAGACCCAGTACTTC.

This sequence joins TRBV30 and TRBJ2-1; 14 bases line up with TRBD2. CDR1 and CDR2 from the germline V gene are GTSNPN and SVGIG (reference sequence). With V trimmed by 3 bases and J by 7 bases, 2 bases remained unmatched. CDR3 length: 14 amino acids. CDR3 coding DNA: TGTGCCTGGAGGACTAGCGGGGGGGCAAATGAGCAGTTCTTC. Its protein product is CAWRTSGGANEQFF.

V usage is TRBV4-1 and J usage is TRBJ2-1; possibly TRBD1 for D (5 bases). The CDR3 runs to 15 residues. V dropped 1 base and J dropped 3 bases, with 10 bases sitting between them. Germline assignment: CDR1 MGHRA and CDR2 YSYEKL. CDR3 sequence reads: CASSQAGMSYNEQFF. For the CDR3, the DNA is TGCGCCAGCAGCCAAGCAGGGATGAGCTACAATGAGCAGTTCTTC.

The V and J genes are TRBV28 and TRBJ1-1; 9 bases are a match to TRBD1. Trimming cost V 4 bases and J 6 bases; bases outside gene matches: 9. The CDR3 runs 15 residues. Looked up from germline, CDR1 is MDHEN and CDR2 is SYDVKM. The CDR3 DNA reads TGTGCCAGCAGTTCTACAGGGGGCCGGTTCGCTGAAGCTTTCTTT. Its protein is CASSSTGGRFAEAFF.

This chain connects TRBV6-5 to TRBJ2-1, with D perhaps matching TRBD2 (5 bases). This CDR3 comprises 14 residues. Trimming cost V 0 bases and J 10 bases, with 13 bases left between them. CDR1 and CDR2 (germline): MNHEY, SVGAGI. CDR3 DNA sequence: TGTGCCAGCAGTTACTCAAGTCCGAGCGGAGAGCAGTTCTTC. It yields the protein CASSYSSPSGEQFF.

The V call is TRBV7-2, the J call TRBJ1-4; 8 bases are a match to TRBD1. V was clipped by 0 bases and J by 7 bases; unmatched bases: 1. CDR1 and CDR2 from the germline V gene are SGHTA and FQGNSA. The CDR3 spans 14 residues. As DNA, the CDR3 is TGTGCCAGCAGCTTAGCGGGGACAGGTGAAAAACTGTTTTTT. This codes for CASSLAGTGEKLFF.

This chain links TRBV2 with TRBJ1-5, with D tentatively TRBD1 (6 bases). This CDR3 is built from 15 residues. V was pared by 6 bases and J by 4 bases, with 16 bases between. The germline CDR1 and CDR2 sequences are SNHLY and FYNNEI. The CDR3 nucleotides are TGTGCCAGCAGCGATTTTGACAGGATGAATCAGCCCCAGCATTTT. The encoded protein is CASSDFDRMNQPQHF.

V usage is TRBV4-1 and J usage is TRBJ2-1; 10 bases align to TRBD2. The CDR3 has 18 amino acids. V lost 0 bases and J lost 2; bases outside the gene matches: 7. From germline, CDR1 is MGHRA and CDR2 YSYEKL. The CDR3 is CASSQDHRAGGAYNEQFF. The CDR3 bases are TGCGCCAGCAGCCAAGATCATAGAGCGGGGGGGGCCTACAATGAGCAGTTCTTC.

This chain links TRBV10-3 with TRBJ1-5; maybe TRBD1 (5 bases). V shed 2 bases and J shed 11 bases, with 16 bases lying between them. This CDR3 contains 14 residues. Germline V gene sequence: CDR1 ENHRY, CDR2 SYGVKD. The CDR3 is CAISETGGARTQHF. The CDR3 coding sequence is TGTGCCATCAGTGAGACAGGCGGGGCAAGGACCCAGCATTTT.

A remark on this clone: The same CDR3 also results from other DNA sequences found in this sample. This chain links TRBV30 with TRBJ2-1; the D gene is possibly TRBD2 (5 bases). Germline CDR1 GTSNPN, CDR2 SVGIG (reference sequence). V was shortened by 0 bases and J by 7 bases, with 7 bases between the two germline ends. CDR3 length: 12 amino acids. CDR3 protein: CAWSVRGNEQFF. In nucleotides, the CDR3 is TGTGCCTGGAGTGTACGAGGGAATGAGCAGTTCTTC. Full variable domain (missing parts from reference TRBV30 and TRBJ2-1): SQTIHQWPATLVQPVGSPLSLECTVEGTSNPNLYWYRQAAGRGLQLLFYSVGIGQISSEVPQNLSASRPQDRQFILSSKKLLLSDSGFYLCAWSVRGNEQFFGPGTRLTVL.

This clone was recorded once. The rearrangement joins TRBV4-1 to TRBJ2-3; 9 positions agree with TRBD2. In germline, CDR1 is MGHRA, CDR2 YSYEKL. J gave up 3 bases and V 2 bases, and 6 bases lay outside the gene matches. CDR3 length: 16 amino acids. The CDR3 DNA reads TGCGCCAGCAGCCAAACGACCGCGGGGGGGACAGATACGCAGTATTTT. Amino acid sequence: CASSQTTAGGTDTQYF.

V usage is TRBV4-1 and J usage is TRBJ2-1; no reliable D call. Germline V gene sequence: CDR1 MGHRA, CDR2 YSYEKL. The ends were cut back, 0 bases at V and 7 bases at J, with 10 bases in the middle. The CDR3 runs to 14 residues. CDR3 sequence reads: CASSQEHNWNEQFF. In DNA form, the CDR3 reads TGCGCCAGCAGCCAAGAACATAATTGGAATGAGCAGTTCTTC.

This clone was seen once. The V gene is TRBV15, the J gene TRBJ1-6, with D tentatively TRBD1 (6 bases). The CDR3 is 14 amino acids. Germline lookup yields CDR1 LNHNV and CDR2 YYDKDF (reference sequence). V lost 0 bases, J lost 10 bases, and 10 bases lay in between. The CDR3 reads CATSRDRRGSPLHF. The CDR3 DNA reads TGTGCCACCAGCAGAGATCGCAGGGGATCACCCCTCCACTTT.

The rearrangement joins TRBV6-5 to TRBJ2-7; D is possibly TRBD1 (6 bases). The CDR3 consists of 14 residues. The V end was cut by 0 bases, the J end by 2 bases, with 8 bases between. The germline gives CDR1 MNHEY, CDR2 SVGAGI. The CDR3: CASSYSAGAYEQYV. The CDR3 DNA reads as TGTGCCAGCAGTTACTCTGCAGGGGCCTACGAGCAGTACGTC.

The rearrangement joins TRBV18 to TRBJ1-5; D gene uncertain. CDR1 is KGHSH and CDR2 is LQKENI in the germline V gene. The CDR3 totals 16 residues. Trimming shortened V by 5 bases and J by 2 bases, and 16 bases separated the two germline ends. The DNA for the CDR3 is TGTGCCAGCTCAGCTACCCCGGGAGCCGGCAATCAGCCCCAGCATTTT. Translated, it gives CASSATPGAGNQPQHF.

This sequence joins TRBV7-2 and TRBJ2-2, with D possibly TRBD1 on 5 matching bases. This CDR3 has 14 residues. Trimming stripped 2 bases from V and 4 bases from J, with 8 bases between. Germline CDR1 is SGHTA and CDR2 is FQGNSA. This CDR3 is CASSLNRPTGELFF. CDR3 nucleotides: TGTGCCAGCAGCTTAAACAGGCCCACCGGGGAGCTGTTTTTT.

This chain connects TRBV12-5 to TRBJ1-1; TRBD1 might be the D (5 bases). The CDR3 sequence is 18 residues long. Trimming left V 5 bases short and J 2 bases short, with 24 bases between. Germline V lookup: CDR1 LGHNT, CDR2 FRNRAP. The CDR3 region has the DNA TGTGCTAGTGGTCAAATAAACCTGCCCGAGAGGACAAACACTGAAGCTTTCTTT. This codes for CASGQINLPERTNTEAFF.

The chain is built from TRBV10-3 and TRBJ2-5, with 7 bases aligning to TRBD2. CDR1 is ENHRY and CDR2 is SYGVKD in the germline V gene. V lost 10 bases and J lost 0; bases outside the gene matches: 5. CDR3 length: 13 residues. CDR3 region: CATASGDQETQYF. The CDR3 DNA sequence: TGTGCCACTGCGAGCGGGGACCAAGAGACCCAGTACTTC.

The V call is TRBV28, the J call TRBJ2-5, with TRBD1 matching 8 bases. Germline trimming cut 5 bases from V and 1 base from J; bases unmatched to any gene: 3. Germline assignment: CDR1 MDHEN and CDR2 SYDVKM. This CDR3 region has 14 residues. This CDR3 reads CASSTGTGQETQYF. CDR3 in DNA: TGTGCCAGCAGTACCGGGACAGGCCAAGAGACCCAGTACTTC.

The chain joins TRBV4-2 to TRBJ2-6, with TRBD1 identical over 10 bases. The CDR3 loop spans 18 amino acids. Unmatched junction bases numbered 6, after V lost 4 bases and J lost 0 bases. Looked up from germline, CDR1 is LGHNA and CDR2 is YNFKEQ. In nucleotides, the CDR3 is TGTGCCAGCAGCCTCCGGACAGGGGGGAACTCTGGGGCCAACGTCCTGACTTTC. It is translated as CASSLRTGGNSGANVLTF.

This clone showed up just once. The chain combines TRBV2 with TRBJ2-3; 7 bases agree with TRBD2. After removal of 6 bases from V and 6 bases from J, the junction contained 3 bases not matched to a gene. This CDR3 has 12 residues. CDR1 and CDR2 (germline): SNHLY, FYNNEI. The CDR3: CASRVGGDTQYF. The CDR3 nucleotides are TGTGCCAGCAGGGTGGGGGGGGATACGCAGTATTTT. The whole variable domain, filled in from reference TRBV2 and TRBJ2-3, reads EPEVTQTPSHQVTQMGQEVILRCVPISNHLYFYWYRQILGQKVEFLVSFYNNEISEKSEIFDDQFSVERPDGSNFTLKIRSTKLEDSAMYFCASRVGGDTQYFGPGTRLTVL.

The chain combines TRBV4-1 with TRBJ2-3, with 8 bases aligning to TRBD2. Germline values: CDR1 MGHRA, CDR2 YSYEKL. This CDR3 has 17 residues. V lost 4 bases and J lost 3; bases outside the gene matches: 12. The CDR3 nucleotides read TGCGCCAGCAGCCCCTGGAGCGGTAGCGGGATAACAGATACGCAGTATTTT. It codes for CASSPWSGSGITDTQYF.

The table lists this clone with a count of one. The rearrangement joins TRBV15 to TRBJ1-1, with TRBD1 as a possible D gene (5 bases). Germline V gene data show CDR1 as LNHNV and CDR2 as YYDKDF (reference sequence). V dropped 5 bases and J dropped 7 bases, with 11 bases sitting between them. The CDR3 has 12 amino acids. CDR3 region: CATSPQGVEAFF. CDR3 DNA sequence: TGTGCCACCAGCCCCCAAGGGGTTGAAGCTTTCTTT.

This clone was observed a handful of times. The rearrangement joins TRBV25-1 to TRBJ1-1, with D tentatively TRBD1 (5 bases). Trimming pared 7 bases from V and 11 bases from J, leaving 14 bases between. The CDR3 contains 11 residues. The germline V gene encodes CDR1 MGHDK and CDR2 SYGVNS. The CDR3 spells CASTGGREAFF. CDR3 bases: TGTGCCAGCACCGGGGGACGTGAGGCTTTCTTT.

This clone was observed a single time. The chain links TRBV5-5 to TRBJ2-2; no clear D. The CDR3 runs 13 residues. From germline, CDR1 is SGHKS and CDR2 YYEKEE (reference sequence). Between the trimmed V and J ends, which lost 0 bases and 3 bases, there was a span of 3 bases. The CDR3 loop reads CASSLADTGELFF. The CDR3 bases are TGTGCCAGCAGCTTGGCCGACACCGGGGAGCTGTTTTTT. The complete variable domain, with remaining parts taken from reference TRBV5-5 and TRBJ2-2, reads DAGVTQSPTHLIKTRGQQVTLRCSPISGHKSVSWYQQVLGQGPQFIFQYYEKEERGRGNFPDRFSARQFPNYSSELNVNALLLGDSALYLCASSLADTGELFFGEGSRLTVL.

The V call is TRBV18, the J call TRBJ1-1; TRBD1 might be the D (5 bases). Trimming cost V 3 bases and J 1 base, with 15 bases left between them. The germline V gene encodes CDR1 KGHSH and CDR2 LQKENI. This CDR3 comprises 16 residues. The CDR3 sequence: CASSPPGRGGNTEAFF. The DNA for the CDR3 is TGTGCCAGCTCACCTCCGGGACGGGGGGGGAACACTGAAGCTTTCTTT.

The chain carries TRBV27 and TRBJ2-5, with TRBD1 matching over 12 bases. The CDR3 runs to 15 residues. V trimming: 5 bases; J trimming: 5 bases; junction bases outside the gene matches: 6. Germline-derived CDR1 and CDR2 are MNHEY and SMNVEV (reference sequence). CDR3 coding DNA: TGTGCCAGCAGTCCGTGGGACAGGGGGCATGAGACCCAGTACTTC. Protein sequence: CASSPWDRGHETQYF.

This chain connects TRBV30 to TRBJ1-6; the D gene is possibly TRBD1 (6 bases). The CDR3 spans 13 residues. CDR1 is GTSNPN, CDR2 SVGIG, per germline (reference sequence). Trimming took 4 bases from V and 9 from J, leaving 13 bases between them. The CDR3 bases are TGTGCCTGGAAGCGAGGGGGAATTTCACCCCTCCACTTT. This sequence encodes CAWKRGGISPLHF. Full variable domain (rest looked up from reference TRBV30 and TRBJ1-6): SQTIHQWPATLVQPVGSPLSLECTVEGTSNPNLYWYRQAAGRGLQLLFYSVGIGQISSEVPQNLSASRPQDRQFILSSKKLLLSDSGFYLCAWKRGGISPLHFGNGTRLTVT.